A selection of T cell receptor beta chains follows, all from one sample in a study of blood T cell repertoires in COVID-19. Some clones are missing from TCRdb's copy, which holds only in-frame ones; the method was immunoSEQ multiplex PCR. In the table there are around 160,000 clones, 89% of which are singletons. Sequenced sample: peripheral blood. Receptors originate from a man between 60 and 75 years old with acute or convalescent COVID-19. Both conserved end residues are part of each CDR3. D genes are given only for firm matches. Clone size is stated in some rows and not others, as once, few, many or a class when expanded.

>-|-|TRBV5-1|TRBJ2-3
TGCGCCAGCAGCTTGCGGGGTATGGGCACAGATACGCAGTATTTT
CASSLRGMGTDTQYF
>-|-|TRBV5-4|TRBJ2-1
TGTGCCAGCAGCTTGGCCCTTGGCGGTAGCTACAATGAGCAGTTCTTC
CASSLALGGSYNEQFF
>-|-|TRBV10-2|TRBJ2-2
TGCGCCAGCAGCGACTATCTAAAATTGAACACCGGGGAGCTGTTTTTT
CASSDYLKLNTGELFF
>TRBD1|-|TRBV5-1|TRBJ1-1
TGCGCCAGCAGCTTCAGGGGGACGGACACTGAAGCTTTCTTT
CASSFRGTDTEAFF
>-|-|TRBV29-1|TRBJ1-4
TGCAGCGTTGGCGGGGGAGGCGCAACTAATGAAAAACTGTTTTTT
CSVGGGGATNEKLFF
>-|once|TRBV18|TRBJ2-2
TGTGCCAGCTCACCCTCGGGGTCCGGGGAGCTGTTTTTT
CASSPSGSGELFF
>TRBD1|-|TRBV6-2/TRBV6-3|TRBJ2-7
TGTGCCAGCAGTCCACAGGGGCGCCCCCCTTACGAGCAGTACTTC
CASSPQGRPPYEQYF
>-|-|TRBV2|TRBJ1-5
TGTGCCAGCAGGGCCGAAAATCAGCCCCAGCATTTT
CASRAENQPQHF
>-|-|TRBV7-8|TRBJ1-4
TGTGCCAGCAGCTTAGTCCCAGGAAATAATGAAAAACTGTTTTTT
CASSLVPGNNEKLFF
>TRBD1|-|TRBV11-2|TRBJ1-1
TGTGCCAGCAGCTTGGAGCCAGGGGGGAACACTGAAGCTTTCTTT
CASSLEPGGNTEAFF
>-|few|TRBV12-3/TRBV12-4|TRBJ1-5
TGTGCCAGCAGGTCACAGGGAAATCAGCCCCAGCATTTT
CASRSQGNQPQHF
>-|-|TRBV27|TRBJ2-7
TGTGCCAGCAGTCAACAGCTGAAAAGCGAGCAGTACTTC
CASSQQLKSEQYF
>TRBD2|-|TRBV7-2|TRBJ2-5
TGTGCCAGCAGCTACCAAGCGGGGCCTGAAGAGACCCAGTACTTC
CASSYQAGPEETQYF
>TRBD1|-|TRBV27|TRBJ2-7
TGTGCCAGCAGTAGAGCGACAGGGGGCGCCTACGAGCAGTACTTC
CASSRATGGAYEQYF
>-|-|TRBV12-3/TRBV12-4|TRBJ1-1
TGTGCCAGCACGTCGAACACTGAAGCTTTCTTT
CASTSNTEAFF
>-|-|TRBV27|TRBJ2-3
TGTGCCAGCAGTTTACGCCCGGCTAGCTTAGGCACAGATACGCAGTATTTT
CASSLRPASLGTDTQYF
>TRBD1|-|TRBV5-5|TRBJ1-6
TGTGCCAGCAGCCGGGACAGGCTAAATTCACCCCTCCACTTT
CASSRDRLNSPLHF
>-|-|TRBV24-1|TRBJ1-2
TGTGCCACCGAAACCGGACAGAATCTCTATGGCTACACCTTC
CATETGQNLYGYTF
>-|once|TRBV19|TRBJ1-2
TGTGCCAGTAGTCTGACGAACAGCTATGGCTACACCTTC
CASSLTNSYGYTF
>-|once|TRBV5-4|TRBJ2-5
TGTGCCAGCAGCCCGACAGGCCCGACAATCCAAGAGACCCAGTACTTC
CASSPTGPTIQETQYF
>TRBD1|-|TRBV7-2|TRBJ2-1
TGTGCCAGCAGCTTAGAAGGGGGCCATGAGCAGTTCTTC
CASSLEGGHEQFF
>-|-|TRBV11-2|TRBJ2-7
TGTGCCAGCAGCTTAGTTACGGGAGTCTCCTACGAGCAGTACTTC
CASSLVTGVSYEQYF
>-|-|TRBV27|TRBJ1-5
TGTGCCAGCAGTCCTACCCGGACCACAGGTAATCAGCCCCAGCATTTT
CASSPTRTTGNQPQHF
>TRBD2|-|TRBV19|TRBJ2-1
TGTGCCTCCTCCAGGGAGGGCAAAAGGTACAATGAGCAGTTCTTC
CASSREGKRYNEQFF
>-|-|TRBV19|TRBJ1-1
TGTGCCAGTAGTTATGTAGGGAGGGGGACTGAAGCTTTCTTT
CASSYVGRGTEAFF
>-|-|TRBV3-1/TRBV3-2|TRBJ2-5
TGTGCCAGCAGCCAAGTGTCAGGGGTAGAGACCCAGTACTTC
CASSQVSGVETQYF
>TRBD1|once|TRBV7-6|TRBJ2-2
TGTGCCATAACCGGGACAGGGGCAGGATTCGGCACCGGGGAGCTGTTTTTT
CAITGTGAGFGTGELFF
>TRBD1|once|TRBV7-2|TRBJ1-2
TGTGCCAGCAGCCAACAGCAGGGGGCGGGCTATGGCTACACCTTC
CASSQQQGAGYGYTF
>-|once|TRBV4-1|TRBJ1-4
TGCGCCAGCAGCCAAGTCCCGGGGGTTACTAATGAAAAACTGTTTTTT
CASSQVPGVTNEKLFF
>-|-|TRBV6-5|TRBJ1-1
TGTGCCAGCAGGGCCATGTGGGGAGCTGAAGCTTTCTTT
CASRAMWGAEAFF
>TRBD1|-|TRBV3-1/TRBV3-2|TRBJ2-7
TGTGCCAGCAGCCCAACCCTTCTCAGGGGGCTCGATTGTTCCTACGAGCAGTACTTC
CASSPTLLRGLDCSYEQYF
>-|-|TRBV20-1|TRBJ1-2
TGCAGTGCTAGTCCCAGCGGGGGCACTAACTATGGCTACACCTTC
CSASPSGGTNYGYTF
>-|-|TRBV21-1|TRBJ2-4
TGTGCCAGCAGCGGATTTCTGGGACAGGGGATGAAGGGCCACATTCAGTACTTC
CASSGFLGQGMKGHIQYF
>-|-|TRBV11-2|TRBJ1-4
TGTGCCAGCAGCTTAAGGGGCCGCCGGTCCAATGAAAAACTGTTTTTT
CASSLRGRRSNEKLFF
>-|-|TRBV2|TRBJ1-4
TGTGCCAGCAGTGATTATCAGGGATCGGATGAAAAACTGTTTTTT
CASSDYQGSDEKLFF
>TRBD1|once|TRBV30|TRBJ1-1
TGTGCCTGGAGTCCATGGACAGGGAAGGGTACTGAAGCTTTCTTT
CAWSPWTGKGTEAFF
>-|few|TRBV11-2|TRBJ2-1
TGTGCCAGCAGCTTAGACAGAAACAATGAGCAGTTCTTC
CASSLDRNNEQFF
>TRBD1|few|TRBV5-8|TRBJ2-7
TGTGCCAGCAGCTCCGGGACAGGATCCTACGAGCAGTACTTC
CASSSGTGSYEQYF
>TRBD2|-|TRBV5-1|TRBJ2-3
TGCGCCAGCAGCTTGGATTGGCGGGGGAGCACAGATACGCAGTATTTT
CASSLDWRGSTDTQYF
>TRBD1|-|TRBV19|TRBJ1-1
TGTGCCAGTAGATCTCGGGACAGCCAAAACACTGAAGCTTTCTTT
CASRSRDSQNTEAFF
>TRBD1|-|TRBV5-3|TRBJ1-2
TGTGCCAGAAGCTCAAACGTAGGGGACAGGGGTTTGGACTATGGCTACACCTTC
CARSSNVGDRGLDYGYTF
>-|-|TRBV7-9|TRBJ1-1
TGTGCCAGCAGCTTAGCGGGGGCGGGCGGAGGCGCTGAAGCTTTCTTT
CASSLAGAGGGAEAFF
>-|-|TRBV27|TRBJ1-5
TGTGCCAGCAGACCCCTGGGGGGGGGAGATCAGCCCCAGCATTTT
CASRPLGGGDQPQHF
>-|-|TRBV29-1|TRBJ2-3
TGCAGCGTCGGTAGGGGCGCCACTAGCACAGATACGCAGTATTTT
CSVGRGATSTDTQYF
>-|few|TRBV3-1/TRBV3-2|TRBJ1-6
TGTGCCAGCAGCCAGAGAACCTTAGCCAGCTCCTATAATTCACCCCTCCACTTT
CASSQRTLASSYNSPLHF
>TRBD1|-|TRBV7-9|TRBJ2-1
TGTGCCAGCAGCCTTATGGGACAGGGGCCTAATGAGCAGTTCTTC
CASSLMGQGPNEQFF
>TRBD1|-|TRBV12-5|TRBJ2-1
TGTGCTAGTGGTTTGGCATCCGGGACAGATCGCTACAATGAGCAGTTCTTC
CASGLASGTDRYNEQFF
>-|-|TRBV9|TRBJ1-2
TGTGCCAGCAGCCCCCGGAGGGCATCCGAAGTGAGTGGCTACACCTTC
CASSPRRASEVSGYTF
>-|-|TRBV6-5|TRBJ1-1
TGTGCCAGCAGTAGGGGGACTGAAGCTTTCTTT
CASSRGTEAFF